The TCR beta chain under discussion was sequenced for a study of T-cell memory formation after mild COVID-19. Study-wide findings and caveats: For contracting clones, CD4+ ones sat mainly in CM and EM, CD8+ in EMRA. Within pre-infection memory, some responding clones were found, suggesting cross-reactive memory joined.

A single record per CDR3 protein comes from TCRdb applying MiXCR to the 5' RACE reads. The table shows some 160,000 distinct CDR3 sequences, with roughly 13% occurring only once. Per germline, CDR1 MNHEY and CDR2 SMNVEV (reference sequence). V lost 4 bases, J lost 1 base, and 6 bases stayed unmatched. CDR3 length: 15 residues. This clonotype has only a few counts. The antigen is undetermined. The genes are TRBV27 and TRBJ2-5, with 7 bases lining up with TRBD1. The source is a man younger than 35 who had mild COVID-19 (a few samples of this study predate the infection). Cell type and time point are not known. The specimen sequenced was PBMCs or a T cell subset sorted from them (not recorded which). CDR3 loop: CASSSIWTGQETQYF. For the CDR3, the DNA is TGTGCCAGCAGTTCGATTTGGACAGGCCAAGAGACCCAGTACTTC.